The present entry profiles one TCR beta chain with its context. How the authors handled the data: Researchers report that nucleated cell counts were estimated from reference gene primer amplification. TCRdb keeps only in-frame clones here, not all; method: immunoSEQ multiplex PCR. That table is the source of V, J and clone size, and D and trimming were worked out from the DNA. The table has roughly 250,000 clones, roughly nine tenths seen once; the top ten hold approximately 12%. Seattle-derived patients entered the study during active infection and were followed longitudinally. The sample is drawn from a study of blood T cell repertoires in COVID-19. On the study more broadly: The United States, Italy and Spain supplied acute and convalescent COVID-19 samples. PBMCs, B-cell-depleted T cells, or T cells were the source of the cDNA or gDNA that made up the material.

Looked up from germline, CDR1 is SGHKS and CDR2 is YYEKEE (reference sequence). Trimming took 5 bases from V and 2 from J, leaving 13 bases between them. This CDR3 spans 14 amino acids. This TCR was recovered from a woman aged 25 to 45 with COVID-19, enrolled during active disease. The J gene is TRBJ2-5, the V gene TRBV5-5, with D perhaps matching TRBD2 (6 bases). The sample comprised peripheral blood. CDR3 in amino acids: CASSPRDLQETQYF. Written as DNA, the CDR3 is TGTGCCAGCAGTCCTCGGGACTTACAAGAGACCCAGTACTTC.